This T cell receptor beta chain was obtained from a study of cytomegalovirus exposure and HLA in healthy donors. General study results and limits: An analysis done earlier found most TCR beta V segments productive about 87% or about 30% of the time. Apart from CMV serostatus, no immune exposure information was available.

Among the donors, all were healthy bone marrow donors. PCR primers comprised 60 Vbeta and 13 Jbeta primers. Clones were sequenced by immunoSEQ multiplex PCR, and TCRdb holds only the in-frame ones, with some missing. The sample has about 200,000 clones, 82% seen once. V was trimmed by 0 bases and J by 7 bases, leaving 10 bases between them. The length of the CDR3 is 13 residues. The germline gives CDR1 GTSNPN, CDR2 SVGIG (reference sequence). Remarks on this clone: Its antigen remains unknown.

The sequenced sample was PBMCs. The source is a woman aged 40 to 49 in good health and CMV-seronegative. The rearrangement uses TRBV30 and TRBJ1-5; no definite D call. The CDR3 protein is CAWSVYPSQPQHF. The DNA for the CDR3 is TGTGCCTGGAGTGTATATCCTTCCCAGCCCCAGCATTTT.